These 5 T cell receptor beta chains were all obtained from the same sample, sequenced in a study of blood T cell repertoires in COVID-19. Here immunoSEQ multiplex PCR was the method, and the copy in TCRdb shows in-frame clones only, minus some. The sample gives 140,000 to 150,000 clones, 88% of which show up once; under 3% is in the top ten. The material sequenced was peripheral blood. All receptors derive from a human donor with COVID-19, enrolled during active disease. The donor label of this sample is uncertain.

The V gene is TRBV7-9, the J gene TRBJ1-3; 7 bases agree with TRBD1. V was pared by 5 bases and J by 0 bases, with 4 bases of the junction left unmatched. Germline V gene sequence: CDR1 SEHNR, CDR2 FQNEAQ (reference sequence). This CDR3 is built from 15 residues. The CDR3 DNA follows: TGTGCCAGCAGCCCAGGGGGTTTCTCTGGAAACACCATATATTTT. Translating gives CASSPGGFSGNTIYF. The full variable domain, with the rest looked up from reference TRBV7-9 and TRBJ1-3, is DTGVSQNPRHKITKRGQNVTFRCDPISEHNRLYWYRQTLGQGPEFLTYFQNEAQLEKSRLLSDRFSAERPKGSFSTLEIQRTEQGDSAMYLCASSPGGFSGNTIYFGEGSWLTVV.

The gene calls are TRBV29-1 and TRBJ1-1, with D hard to call. The CDR3 sequence is 13 residues long. Germline assignment: CDR1 SQVTM and CDR2 ANQGSEA. Trimming took off 2 bases at V and 0 bases at J, with 7 bases between the two ends. The CDR3 protein is CSVELQVNTEAFF. In DNA form, the CDR3 reads TGCAGCGTTGAATTGCAGGTGAACACTGAAGCTTTCTTT.

The chain employs TRBV6-2 or TRBV6-3 and TRBJ2-3, with D unresolved. Germline loops: CDR1 MNHEY, CDR2 SVGEGT. With 6 bases removed from V and 4 bases from J, the gap between germline ends came to 14 bases. CDR3 size: 14 residues. The CDR3: CASSYSSSPDTQYF. CDR3 nucleotide sequence: TGTGCCAGCAGCTATTCATCGAGTCCAGATACGCAGTATTTT.

This sequence joins TRBV28 and TRBJ1-3; tentatively, D is TRBD1 (6 bases). V lost 3 bases and J lost 2, with 20 bases in between. The CDR3 extends over 18 amino acids. The germline CDR1 and CDR2 sequences are MDHEN and SYDVKM. The CDR3 here is CASSLGGWQGTTGNTIYF. In DNA, the CDR3 is TGTGCCAGCAGTTTGGGGGGGTGGCAGGGGACTACTGGAAACACCATATATTTT.

J is TRBJ2-7 and V is TRBV10-3; 8 bases are a match to TRBD1. The V and J ends lost 5 bases and 6 bases, in that order; junction bases with no gene match: 9. The CDR3 sequence is 14 residues long. Germline assignment: CDR1 ENHRY and CDR2 SYGVKD. DNA for the CDR3: TGTGCCATCAGTAGTCCGACAGGGGCTTTCGAGCAGTACTTC. This codes for CAISSPTGAFEQYF.